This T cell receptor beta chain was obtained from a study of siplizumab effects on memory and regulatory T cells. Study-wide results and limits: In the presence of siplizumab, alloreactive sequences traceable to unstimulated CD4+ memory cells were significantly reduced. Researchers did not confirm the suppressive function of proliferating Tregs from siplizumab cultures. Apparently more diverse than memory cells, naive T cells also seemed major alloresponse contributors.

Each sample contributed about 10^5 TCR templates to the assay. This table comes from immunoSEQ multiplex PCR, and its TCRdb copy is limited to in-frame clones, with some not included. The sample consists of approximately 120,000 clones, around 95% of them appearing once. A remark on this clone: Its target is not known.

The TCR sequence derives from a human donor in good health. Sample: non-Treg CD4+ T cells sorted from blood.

For the CDR3, the DNA is TGTGCTAGTGGTTTGGTTATCTGGACAGGGGCCTCTTTCTCTGGAAACACCATATATTTT. Amino acids: CASGLVIWTGASFSGNTIYF. V is TRBV12-5 and J is TRBJ1-3; 9 nucleotides align to TRBD1. The CDR3 contains 20 residues. CDR1 and CDR2 (germline): LGHNT, FRNRAP. Trimming removed 0 bases from V and 0 bases from J; junction bases left unmatched: 12.